These 15 T cell receptor beta chains were sequenced from one sample in a study of T cells in localized non-small cell lung cancer. Libraries were prepared by immunoSEQ multiplex PCR; TCRdb keeps only in-frame clonotypes and omits some of them. The data hold just under 1,500 clones, with 27% observed a single time. The material sequenced was normal lung tissue next to the tumor, taken before any cancer treatment. The receptors derive from a man aged 40-75 years with stage II squamous cell lung carcinoma.

About this clone itself: Distinct nucleotide sequences in the sample also encode this CDR3. The gene calls are TRBV30 and TRBJ1-3, with no clear D. The V end lost 3 bases, the J end lost 0 bases, and 6 bases lay between the germline ends. This CDR3 spans 13 amino acids. In germline, CDR1 is GTSNPN, CDR2 SVGIG (reference sequence). The CDR3, as DNA: TGTGCCTGGAGCCGTTTCTCTGGAAACACCATATATTTT. This codes for CAWSRFSGNTIYF. Combining the CDR3 with reference TRBV30 and TRBJ1-3 gives the whole variable domain SQTIHQWPATLVQPVGSPLSLECTVEGTSNPNLYWYRQAAGRGLQLLFYSVGIGQISSEVPQNLSASRPQDRQFILSSKKLLLSDSGFYLCAWSRFSGNTIYFGEGSWLTVV.

The gene calls are TRBV11-3 and TRBJ2-7; 7 bases are a match to TRBD1. CDR1 and CDR2 (germline): SGHNT, YENEEA. The CDR3 contains 15 residues. V shed 5 bases, J shed 1 base, and the junction held 8 bases outside the gene matches. CDR3 in amino acids: CASSPQGVPSYEQYF. The CDR3 region has the DNA TGTGCCAGCAGCCCCCAGGGGGTTCCGTCCTACGAGCAGTACTTC.

The chain joins TRBV19 to TRBJ2-2; the match to TRBD2 covers 9 bases. The CDR3 has 15 amino acids. Germline V gene data show CDR1 as LNHDA and CDR2 as SQIVND (reference sequence). The J segment lost 3 bases and the V segment lost 6 bases, leaving 5 bases of the junction unmatched. CDR3 coding DNA: TGTGCCAGTAGCCCTAGCGGGGCGTACACCGGGGAGCTGTTTTTT. Translating gives CASSPSGAYTGELFF.

V gene TRBV2 combines with J gene TRBJ2-1, with 8 nucleotides matching TRBD2. Trimming at V came to 6 bases and at J to 7 bases, leaving 8 bases not matched to a gene. Germline V gives CDR1 SNHLY, CDR2 FYNNEI. There are 14 residues in the CDR3. CDR3 sequence (DNA): TGTGCCAGCAGCTACGGACTAGCTCCGAATGAGCAGTTCTTC. Amino acid sequence: CASSYGLAPNEQFF.

The chain employs TRBV19 and TRBJ2-3; D may be TRBD2 (7 bases). The V end lost 3 bases, the J end lost 5 bases, and 18 bases lay between the germline ends. This CDR3 has 16 amino acids. In germline, CDR1 is LNHDA, CDR2 SQIVND (reference sequence). In DNA form, the CDR3 reads TGTGCCAGTAGTATTTGGGCGGGGGCTAAAGGAGATACGCAGTATTTT. Translating gives CASSIWAGAKGDTQYF.

The genes are TRBV6-1 and TRBJ2-3; 11 nucleotides align to TRBD1. The germline CDR1 and CDR2 sequences are MNHNS and SASEGT. Trimming cost V 1 base and J 2 bases; bases outside gene matches: 5. The CDR3 length is 17 residues. CDR3 in DNA: TGTGCCAGCAGTGAAGGGATGGGACAGGGGGTCACAGATACGCAGTATTTT. Its translation: CASSEGMGQGVTDTQYF.

This clone is deemed large. The chain carries TRBV10-3 and TRBJ2-1, with 7 bases fitting TRBD1. This CDR3 has 17 residues. The trim removed 0 bases at V and 6 bases at J, leaving 11 bases unmatched. From germline, CDR1 is ENHRY and CDR2 SYGVKD. The CDR3 protein is CAISESGAAGGSNEQFF. Here the CDR3 DNA reads TGTGCCATCAGTGAGTCAGGAGCGGCAGGGGGTTCCAATGAGCAGTTCTTC.

This clone was seen more than once but under ten times. This chain uses TRBV11-3 with TRBJ2-7; the D gene could be TRBD1 or TRBD2 (5 bases each). The CDR3 totals 15 residues. CDR1 and CDR2 from the germline V gene are SGHNT and YENEEA. V was cut by 5 bases and J by 0 bases, with 14 bases left in between. CDR3 sequence reads: CASSQRDRHSYEQYF. The CDR3 nucleotides read TGTGCCAGCAGCCAACGGGACCGCCACTCCTACGAGCAGTACTTC.

This clone has a handful of counts. V is TRBV11-3 and J is TRBJ2-2; TRBD2 aligns across 10 bases. CDR1 and CDR2 (germline): SGHNT, YENEEA. The CDR3 consists of 16 residues. Trimming cost V 3 bases and J 7 bases; bases outside gene matches: 8. The CDR3 DNA reads TGTGCCAGCAGCTTTTATAGCGGGAGGTATGGCGGGGAGCTGTTTTTT. Translating gives CASSFYSGRYGGELFF.

CDR3 nucleotide sequence: TGCGCCAGCAGCCTACCCGGGACTAGCGTTGAGCAGTTCTTC. Its translation: CASSLPGTSVEQFF. The J gene is TRBJ2-1, the V gene TRBV5-1; the match to TRBD2 covers 10 bases. The length of the CDR3 is 14 residues. The ends lost 4 bases at V and 9 bases at J; junction bases unmatched: 7. From germline, CDR1 is SGHRS and CDR2 YFSETQ. Drawing the rest from reference TRBV5-1 and TRBJ2-1, the complete variable domain is KAGVTQTPRYLIKTRGQQVTLSCSPISGHRSVSWYQQTPGQGLQFLFEYFSETQRNKGNFPGRFSGRQFSNSRSEMNVSTLELGDSALYLCASSLPGTSVEQFFGPGTRLTVL.

The gene calls are TRBV1 and TRBJ1-2; TRBD1 is the table's D call, not checked against the DNA. TRBV1 is reported as a pseudogene. This CDR3 region has 15 residues. Here the CDR3 reads CASSQDYQSTYGYTF. CDR3 in DNA: TGCGCCAGCAGCCAAGATTATCAATCGACATATGGCTACACCTTC.

Only one count was recorded for this clone. The chain employs TRBV18 and TRBJ2-7; 11 bases fit TRBD1. The CDR3 has 14 amino acids. The germline V gene has CDR1 KGHSH and CDR2 LQKENI. V shed 3 bases and J 6 bases; nucleotides not matched to a gene: 4. CDR3 sequence reads: CASSPGTGGSEQYF. For the CDR3, the DNA is TGTGCCAGCTCACCGGGGACAGGGGGTTCCGAGCAGTACTTC.

There are a few counts of this clone. The J gene is TRBJ1-6, the V gene TRBV23-1; possible D gene TRBD1, 6 bases. TRBV23-1 has ORF status, its function being uncertain. This CDR3 has 16 residues. Trimming shortened V by 6 bases and J by 4 bases, and 16 bases separated the two germline ends. The CDR3 nucleotides read TGCGCCAGCAGCCATCCACAGGGACCGTATAATTCACCCCTCCACTTT. Translation gives CASSHPQGPYNSPLHF.

This clone was counted a few times. J is TRBJ1-4 and V is TRBV9, with 10 bases matching TRBD1. Per the germline V gene, CDR1 is SGDLS and CDR2 is YYNGEE. This CDR3 comprises 14 residues. With 4 bases clipped from V and 8 bases from J, the junction kept 5 bases outside the gene matches. CDR3 coding DNA: TGTGCCAGCAGCCCCGGACAGGGGGGAGAAAAACTGTTTTTT. Its protein product is CASSPGQGGEKLFF. The entire variable domain, with the rest obtained from reference TRBV9 and TRBJ1-4, is as follows: DSGVTQTPKHLITATGQRVTLRCSPRSGDLSVYWYQQSLDQGLQFLIQYYNGEERAKGNILERFSAQQFPDLHSELNLSSLELGDSALYFCASSPGQGGEKLFFGSGTQLSVL.

This clone was detected only a few times. The chain links TRBV6-8 to TRBJ2-3, with 9 bases matching TRBD2. This CDR3 has 24 residues. Germline V gene data show CDR1 as MNHGY and CDR2 as SAAAGT. J gave up 0 bases and V 0 bases, and 25 bases lay outside the gene matches. The CDR3 protein is CASSYSISPQGVAGVPGSTDTQYF. As DNA, the CDR3 is TGTGCCAGCAGTTACTCGATTTCCCCCCAAGGCGTAGCGGGAGTCCCTGGTAGCACAGATACGCAGTATTTT.